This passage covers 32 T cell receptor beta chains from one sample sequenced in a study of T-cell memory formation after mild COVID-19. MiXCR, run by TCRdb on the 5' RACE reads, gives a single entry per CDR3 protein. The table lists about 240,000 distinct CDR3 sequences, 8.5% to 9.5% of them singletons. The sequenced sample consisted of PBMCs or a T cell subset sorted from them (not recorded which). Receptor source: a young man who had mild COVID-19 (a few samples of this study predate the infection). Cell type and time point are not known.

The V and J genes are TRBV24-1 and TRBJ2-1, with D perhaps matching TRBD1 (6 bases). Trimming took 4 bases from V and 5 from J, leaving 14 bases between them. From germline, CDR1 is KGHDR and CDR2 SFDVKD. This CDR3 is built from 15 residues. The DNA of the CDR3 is TGTGCCACCAGTGACCCTCTCAGGGGAGACAATGAGCAGTTCTTC. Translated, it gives CATSDPLRGDNEQFF.

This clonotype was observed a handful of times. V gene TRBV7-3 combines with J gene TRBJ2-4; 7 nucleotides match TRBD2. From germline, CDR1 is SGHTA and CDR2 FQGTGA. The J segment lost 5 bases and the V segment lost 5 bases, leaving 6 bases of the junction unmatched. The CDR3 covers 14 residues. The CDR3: CASSLGTTQNIQYF. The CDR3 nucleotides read TGTGCCAGCAGCCTCGGGACTACTCAAAACATTCAGTACTTC.

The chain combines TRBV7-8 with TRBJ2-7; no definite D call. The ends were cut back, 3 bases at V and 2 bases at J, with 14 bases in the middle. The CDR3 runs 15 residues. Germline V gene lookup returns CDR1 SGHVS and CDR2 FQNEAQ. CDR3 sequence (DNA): TGTGCCAGCAGCTTCACGTTAGAGTTAACCTACGAGCAGTACTTC. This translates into CASSFTLELTYEQYF.

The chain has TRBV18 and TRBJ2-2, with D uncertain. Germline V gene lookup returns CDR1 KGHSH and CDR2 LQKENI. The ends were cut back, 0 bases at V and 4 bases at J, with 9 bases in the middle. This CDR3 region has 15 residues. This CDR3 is CASSPPAVATGELFF. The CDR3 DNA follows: TGTGCCAGCTCACCACCGGCGGTGGCCACCGGGGAGCTGTTTTTT.

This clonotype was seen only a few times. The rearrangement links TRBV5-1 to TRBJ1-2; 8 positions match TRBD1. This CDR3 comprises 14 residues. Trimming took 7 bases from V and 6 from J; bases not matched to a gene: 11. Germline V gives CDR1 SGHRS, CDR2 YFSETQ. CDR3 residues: CASGIQGARHGYTF. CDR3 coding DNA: TGCGCCAGCGGGATCCAGGGGGCTCGACATGGCTACACCTTC.

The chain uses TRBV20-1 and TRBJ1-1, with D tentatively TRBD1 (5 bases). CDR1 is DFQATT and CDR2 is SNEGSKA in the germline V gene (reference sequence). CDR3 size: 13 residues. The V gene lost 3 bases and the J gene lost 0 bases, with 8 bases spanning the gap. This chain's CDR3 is CSARGLLNTEAFF. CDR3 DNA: TGCAGTGCTAGGGGGCTCCTGAACACTGAAGCTTTCTTT.

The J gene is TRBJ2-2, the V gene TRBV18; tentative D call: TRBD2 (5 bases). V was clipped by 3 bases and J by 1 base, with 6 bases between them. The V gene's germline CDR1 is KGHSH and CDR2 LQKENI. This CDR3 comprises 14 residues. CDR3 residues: CASSPDWNTGELFF. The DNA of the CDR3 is TGTGCCAGCTCACCGGACTGGAACACCGGGGAGCTGTTTTTT.

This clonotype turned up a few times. CDR3 nucleotide sequence: TGTGCCAGCAGCTTGGCTACCAGGCGCCCTCAAAAGAGAGCTTTCTTT. This sequence encodes CASSLATRRPQKRAFF. J is TRBJ1-1 and V is TRBV5-6; D not certain. Trimming pared 0 bases from V and 10 bases from J, leaving 22 bases between. CDR3 size: 16 residues. Germline CDR1 SGHDT, CDR2 YYEEEE.

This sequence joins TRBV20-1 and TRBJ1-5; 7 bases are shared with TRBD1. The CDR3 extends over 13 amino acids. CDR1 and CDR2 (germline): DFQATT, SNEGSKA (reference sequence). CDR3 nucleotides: TGCAGCAGTTCCCAGGGGGTATATCAGCCCCAGCATTTT. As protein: CSSSQGVYQPQHF.

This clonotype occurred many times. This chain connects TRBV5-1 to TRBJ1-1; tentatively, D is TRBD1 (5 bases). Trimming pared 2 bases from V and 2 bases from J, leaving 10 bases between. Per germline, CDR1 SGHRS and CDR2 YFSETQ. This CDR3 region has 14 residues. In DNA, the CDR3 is TGCGCCAGCAGCTTACTCCAGGGAAACACTGAAGCTTTCTTT. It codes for CASSLLQGNTEAFF.

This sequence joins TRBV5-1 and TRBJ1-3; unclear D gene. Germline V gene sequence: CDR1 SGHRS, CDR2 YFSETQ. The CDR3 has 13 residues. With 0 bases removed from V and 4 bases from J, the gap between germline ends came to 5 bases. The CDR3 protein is CASSLATGNTIYF. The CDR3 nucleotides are TGCGCCAGCAGCTTGGCCACGGGAAACACCATATATTTT. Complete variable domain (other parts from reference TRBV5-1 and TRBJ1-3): KAGVTQTPRYLIKTRGQQVTLSCSPISGHRSVSWYQQTPGQGLQFLFEYFSETQRNKGNFPGRFSGRQFSNSRSEMNVSTLELGDSALYLCASSLATGNTIYFGEGSWLTVV.

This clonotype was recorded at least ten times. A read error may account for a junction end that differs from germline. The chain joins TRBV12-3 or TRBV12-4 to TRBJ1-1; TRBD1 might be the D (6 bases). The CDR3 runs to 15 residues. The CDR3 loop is CASTLQGPLNTEAFF. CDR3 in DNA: TGTGCCAGCACTTTACAGGGACCTCTGAACACTGAAGCTTTCTTT.

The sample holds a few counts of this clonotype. This CDR3 reads CASSTERAPNEQFF. For the CDR3, the DNA is TGTGCCAGCAGCACTGAAAGGGCCCCCAATGAGCAGTTCTTC. The chain joins TRBV7-2 to TRBJ2-1, with D hard to call. Trimming pared 5 bases from V and 6 bases from J, leaving 14 bases between. The germline V gene has CDR1 SGHTA and CDR2 FQGNSA. This CDR3 is built from 14 residues.

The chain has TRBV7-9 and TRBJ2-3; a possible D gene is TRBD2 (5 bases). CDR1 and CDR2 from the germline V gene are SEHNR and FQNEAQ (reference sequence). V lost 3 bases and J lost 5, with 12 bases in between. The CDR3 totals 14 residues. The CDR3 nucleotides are TGTGCCAGCAGCTTGGACGCCGAGGGAGATACGCAGTATTTT. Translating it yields CASSLDAEGDTQYF. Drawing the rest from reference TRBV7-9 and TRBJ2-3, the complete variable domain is DTGVSQNPRHKITKRGQNVTFRCDPISEHNRLYWYRQTLGQGPEFLTYFQNEAQLEKSRLLSDRFSAERPKGSFSTLEIQRTEQGDSAMYLCASSLDAEGDTQYFGPGTRLTVL.

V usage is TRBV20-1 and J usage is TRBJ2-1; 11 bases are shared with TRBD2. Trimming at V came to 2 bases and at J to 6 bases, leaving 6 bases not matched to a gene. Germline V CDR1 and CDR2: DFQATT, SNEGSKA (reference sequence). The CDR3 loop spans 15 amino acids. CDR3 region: CSARTGLAELNEQFF. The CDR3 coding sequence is TGCAGTGCTAGAACGGGACTAGCGGAGCTCAATGAGCAGTTCTTC.

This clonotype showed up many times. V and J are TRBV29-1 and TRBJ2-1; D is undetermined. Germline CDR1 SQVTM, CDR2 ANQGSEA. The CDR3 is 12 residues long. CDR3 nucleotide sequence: TGCAGTGCCGAGTTCCGGGACAATGAGCAGTTCTTC. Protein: CSAEFRDNEQFF.

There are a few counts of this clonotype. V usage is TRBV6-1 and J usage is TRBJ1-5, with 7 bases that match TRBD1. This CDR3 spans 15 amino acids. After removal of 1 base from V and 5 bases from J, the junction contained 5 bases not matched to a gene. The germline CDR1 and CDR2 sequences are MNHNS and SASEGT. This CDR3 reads CASSEDPGGYQPQHF. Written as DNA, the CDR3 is TGTGCCAGCAGTGAAGATCCAGGGGGATATCAGCCCCAGCATTTT.

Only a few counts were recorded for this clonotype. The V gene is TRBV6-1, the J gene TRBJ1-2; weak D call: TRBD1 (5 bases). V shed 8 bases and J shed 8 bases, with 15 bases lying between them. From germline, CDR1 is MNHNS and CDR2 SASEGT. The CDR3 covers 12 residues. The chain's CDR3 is CASSQGSFGYTF. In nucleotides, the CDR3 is TGTGCCAGCTCCCAGGGTTCTTTCGGCTACACCTTC.

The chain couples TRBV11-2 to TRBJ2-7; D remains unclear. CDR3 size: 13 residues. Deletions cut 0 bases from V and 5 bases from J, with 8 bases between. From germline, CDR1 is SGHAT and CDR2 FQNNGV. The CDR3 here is CASSLDRANEQYF. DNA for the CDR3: TGTGCCAGCAGCTTAGATCGCGCAAACGAGCAGTACTTC.

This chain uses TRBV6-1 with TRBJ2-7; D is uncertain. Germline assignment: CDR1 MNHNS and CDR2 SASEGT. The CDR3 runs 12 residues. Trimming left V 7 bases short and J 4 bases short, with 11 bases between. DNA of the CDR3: TGTGCCAGCATAAGCCGGATTTACGAGCAGTACGTC. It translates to CASISRIYEQYV.

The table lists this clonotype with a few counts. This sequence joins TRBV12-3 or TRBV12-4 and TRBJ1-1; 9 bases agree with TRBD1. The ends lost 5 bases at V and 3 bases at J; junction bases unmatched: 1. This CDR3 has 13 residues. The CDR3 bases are TGTGCCAGCAGTGACAGGGGGGACACTGAAGCTTTCTTT. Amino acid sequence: CASSDRGDTEAFF.

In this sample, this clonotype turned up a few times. The CDR3 region has the DNA TGTGCCAGCAGCTATAAATATGGCGACTACGAGCAGTACGTC. This codes for CASSYKYGDYEQYV. V gene TRBV7-8 combines with J gene TRBJ2-7; unclear D gene. Germline V lookup: CDR1 SGHVS, CDR2 FQNEAQ. The CDR3 runs to 14 residues. The ends were cut back, 4 bases at V and 3 bases at J, with 13 bases in the middle.

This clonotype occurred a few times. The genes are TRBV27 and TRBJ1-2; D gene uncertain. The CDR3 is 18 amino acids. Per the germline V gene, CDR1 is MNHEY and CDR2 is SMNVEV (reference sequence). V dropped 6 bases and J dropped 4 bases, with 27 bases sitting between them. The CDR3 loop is CASSPVTSSTRVRYGYTF. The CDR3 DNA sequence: TGTGCCAGCAGCCCGGTCACCTCCTCGACCCGGGTCCGCTATGGCTACACCTTC.

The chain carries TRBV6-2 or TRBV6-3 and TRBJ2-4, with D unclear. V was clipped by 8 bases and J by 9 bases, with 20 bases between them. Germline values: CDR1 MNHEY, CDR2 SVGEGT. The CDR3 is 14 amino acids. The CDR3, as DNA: TGTGCCAGCTACTCGGCCCTCCCGCGGAGCATTCAGTACTTC. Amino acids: CASYSALPRSIQYF.

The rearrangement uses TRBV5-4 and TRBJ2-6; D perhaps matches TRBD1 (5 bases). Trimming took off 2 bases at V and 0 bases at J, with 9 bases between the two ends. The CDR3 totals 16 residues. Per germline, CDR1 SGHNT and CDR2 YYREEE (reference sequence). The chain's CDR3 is CASSFYRNSGANVLTF. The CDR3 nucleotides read TGTGCCAGCAGCTTCTACAGGAACTCTGGGGCCAACGTCCTGACTTTC.

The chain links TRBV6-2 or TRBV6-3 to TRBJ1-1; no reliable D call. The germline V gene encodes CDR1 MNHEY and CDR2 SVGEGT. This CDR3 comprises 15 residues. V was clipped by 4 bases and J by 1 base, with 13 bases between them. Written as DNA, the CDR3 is TGTGCCAGCAGTTTCAATGGTTTAGGGAACACTGAAGCTTTCTTT. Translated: CASSFNGLGNTEAFF.

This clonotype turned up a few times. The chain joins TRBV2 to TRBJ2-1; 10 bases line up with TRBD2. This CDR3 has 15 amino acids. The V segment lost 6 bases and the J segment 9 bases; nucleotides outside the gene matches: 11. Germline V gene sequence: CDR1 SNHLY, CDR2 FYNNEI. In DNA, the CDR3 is TGTGCCAGCAGGGCTAGCGGGGGCTCCGCGAGTGAGCAGTTCTTC. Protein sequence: CASRASGGSASEQFF.

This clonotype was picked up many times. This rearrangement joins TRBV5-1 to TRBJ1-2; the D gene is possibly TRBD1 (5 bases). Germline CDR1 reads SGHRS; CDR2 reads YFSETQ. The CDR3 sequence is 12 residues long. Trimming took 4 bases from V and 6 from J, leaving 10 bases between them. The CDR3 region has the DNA TGCGCCAGCAGCACGACAGAGGATGGCTACACCTTC. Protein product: CASSTTEDGYTF.

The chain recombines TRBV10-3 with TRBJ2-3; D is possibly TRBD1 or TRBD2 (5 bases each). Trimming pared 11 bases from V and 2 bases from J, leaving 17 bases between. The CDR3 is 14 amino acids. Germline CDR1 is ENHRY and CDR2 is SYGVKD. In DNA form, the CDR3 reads TGTGCCCACCAGAGCTCGGGGCCCACAGATACGCAGTATTTT. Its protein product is CAHQSSGPTDTQYF.

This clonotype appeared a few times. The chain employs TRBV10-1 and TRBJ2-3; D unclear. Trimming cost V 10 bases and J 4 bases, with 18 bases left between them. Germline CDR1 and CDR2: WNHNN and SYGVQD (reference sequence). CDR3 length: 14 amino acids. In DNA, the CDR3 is TGCGCCACCTCAGCAAGTTCGCCCCCAGATACGCAGTATTTT. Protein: CATSASSPPDTQYF.

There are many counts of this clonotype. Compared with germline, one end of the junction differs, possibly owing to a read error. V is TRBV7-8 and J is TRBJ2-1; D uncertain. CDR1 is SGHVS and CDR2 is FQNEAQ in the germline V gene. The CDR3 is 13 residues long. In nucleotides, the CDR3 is TGTGCCAGCAGCTTAGCAGGCTACAATGAGCAGCTCTTC. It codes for CASSLAGYNEQLF.

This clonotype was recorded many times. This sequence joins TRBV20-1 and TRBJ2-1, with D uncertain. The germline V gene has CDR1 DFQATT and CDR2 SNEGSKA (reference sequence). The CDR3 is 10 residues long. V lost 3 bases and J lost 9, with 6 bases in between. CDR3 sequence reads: CSASLSEQFF. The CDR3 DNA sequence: TGCAGTGCTAGTCTGAGTGAGCAGTTCTTC.